A single T cell receptor (beta chain) is shown here with its context. The antigen is unknown. The source of the sample is a study of T cells in Graves' hyperthyroidism and ophthalmopathy. On the study more broadly: Peripheral blood samples were taken at initial diagnosis, prior to any treatment.

The germline CDR1 and CDR2 sequences are SGHTA and FQGNSA. Trimming took 0 bases from V and 2 from J, leaving 14 bases between them. This CDR3 has 16 amino acids. Template material for amplifying TCR beta CDR3 regions consisted of RNA transcripts. TCR CDR3 regions were first amplified by RT-PCR with HTBI primers. TCRdb called the multiplex PCR reads again in MiXCR, with one record for every CDR3 protein. The repertoire includes more than 650,000 distinct CDR3 sequences, around 15% of them detected once, and roughly a tenth sits in the top ten. Study results and limitations: Most thyroid clonotypes expanded above 0.001 were also detected in blood. The model predicted ophthalmopathy a median around six months before onset. By a 13 V-J model, ophthalmopathy was set apart from stable hyperthyroidism.

This sequence joins TRBV7-2 and TRBJ2-7; D is perhaps TRBD2 (5 bases). Sequencing was performed on blood. This receptor was obtained from a woman younger than 35 with Graves' hyperthyroidism. CDR3 DNA: TGTGCCAGCAGCTTAGCGCAGGTCGCGGGTGCCTACGAGCAGTACTTC. Protein: CASSLAQVAGAYEQYF. Supplemented by reference TRBV7-2 and TRBJ2-7, the full variable domain reads GAGVSQSPSNKVTEKGKDVELRCDPISGHTALYWYRQSLGQGLEFLIYFQGNSAPDKSGLPSDRFSAERTGGSVSTLTIQRTQQEDSAVYLCASSLAQVAGAYEQYFGPGTRLTVT.